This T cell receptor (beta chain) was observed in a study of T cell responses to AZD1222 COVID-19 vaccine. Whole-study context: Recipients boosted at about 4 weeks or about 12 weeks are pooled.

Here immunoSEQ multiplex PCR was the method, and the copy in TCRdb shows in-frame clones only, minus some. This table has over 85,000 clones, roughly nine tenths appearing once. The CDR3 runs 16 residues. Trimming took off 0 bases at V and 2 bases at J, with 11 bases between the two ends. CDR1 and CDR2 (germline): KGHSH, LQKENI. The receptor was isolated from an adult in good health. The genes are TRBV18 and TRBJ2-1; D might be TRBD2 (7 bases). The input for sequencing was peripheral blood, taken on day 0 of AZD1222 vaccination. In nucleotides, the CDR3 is TGTGCCAGCTCACCACCGAGAGGGGGGGCCTACAATGAGCAGTTCTTC. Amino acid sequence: CASSPPRGGAYNEQFF.